This TCR beta chain is from a study of cytomegalovirus exposure and HLA in healthy donors. Study findings and constraints: It emerged from a later analysis that several of the most significant clusters appeared to be linked to common viral pathogens.

This CDR3 is built from 16 residues. The germline CDR1 and CDR2 sequences are LNHDA and SQIVND (reference sequence). V was clipped by 5 bases and J by 2 bases, with 19 bases between them. There are a few counts of this clone. Antigen: not known. The PCR had 60 Vbeta and 13 Jbeta primers. Assay: immunoSEQ multiplex PCR; the TCRdb copy retains only in-frame clones and omits some. This sample yields 70,000 to 95,000 clones, of which 75% to 85% are seen a single time; 1.5% to 2% belongs to the top ten. The genes are TRBV19 and TRBJ2-7; D unclear. The sequenced sample consisted of PBMCs. This TCR was sampled from a woman in her twenties or thirties in good health and CMV-seronegative. The CDR3 here is CASSPPEELTTYEQYF. The CDR3 DNA sequence: TGTGCCAGTAGTCCCCCCGAGGAGCTAACCACCTACGAGCAGTACTTC. Looking up the rest from reference TRBV19 and TRBJ2-7 gives the full variable domain: DGGITQSPKYLFRKEGQNVTLSCEQNLNHDAMYWYRQDPGQGLRLIYYSQIVNDFQKGDIAEGYSVSREKKESFPLTVTSAQKNPTAFYLCASSPPEELTTYEQYFGPGTRLTVT.